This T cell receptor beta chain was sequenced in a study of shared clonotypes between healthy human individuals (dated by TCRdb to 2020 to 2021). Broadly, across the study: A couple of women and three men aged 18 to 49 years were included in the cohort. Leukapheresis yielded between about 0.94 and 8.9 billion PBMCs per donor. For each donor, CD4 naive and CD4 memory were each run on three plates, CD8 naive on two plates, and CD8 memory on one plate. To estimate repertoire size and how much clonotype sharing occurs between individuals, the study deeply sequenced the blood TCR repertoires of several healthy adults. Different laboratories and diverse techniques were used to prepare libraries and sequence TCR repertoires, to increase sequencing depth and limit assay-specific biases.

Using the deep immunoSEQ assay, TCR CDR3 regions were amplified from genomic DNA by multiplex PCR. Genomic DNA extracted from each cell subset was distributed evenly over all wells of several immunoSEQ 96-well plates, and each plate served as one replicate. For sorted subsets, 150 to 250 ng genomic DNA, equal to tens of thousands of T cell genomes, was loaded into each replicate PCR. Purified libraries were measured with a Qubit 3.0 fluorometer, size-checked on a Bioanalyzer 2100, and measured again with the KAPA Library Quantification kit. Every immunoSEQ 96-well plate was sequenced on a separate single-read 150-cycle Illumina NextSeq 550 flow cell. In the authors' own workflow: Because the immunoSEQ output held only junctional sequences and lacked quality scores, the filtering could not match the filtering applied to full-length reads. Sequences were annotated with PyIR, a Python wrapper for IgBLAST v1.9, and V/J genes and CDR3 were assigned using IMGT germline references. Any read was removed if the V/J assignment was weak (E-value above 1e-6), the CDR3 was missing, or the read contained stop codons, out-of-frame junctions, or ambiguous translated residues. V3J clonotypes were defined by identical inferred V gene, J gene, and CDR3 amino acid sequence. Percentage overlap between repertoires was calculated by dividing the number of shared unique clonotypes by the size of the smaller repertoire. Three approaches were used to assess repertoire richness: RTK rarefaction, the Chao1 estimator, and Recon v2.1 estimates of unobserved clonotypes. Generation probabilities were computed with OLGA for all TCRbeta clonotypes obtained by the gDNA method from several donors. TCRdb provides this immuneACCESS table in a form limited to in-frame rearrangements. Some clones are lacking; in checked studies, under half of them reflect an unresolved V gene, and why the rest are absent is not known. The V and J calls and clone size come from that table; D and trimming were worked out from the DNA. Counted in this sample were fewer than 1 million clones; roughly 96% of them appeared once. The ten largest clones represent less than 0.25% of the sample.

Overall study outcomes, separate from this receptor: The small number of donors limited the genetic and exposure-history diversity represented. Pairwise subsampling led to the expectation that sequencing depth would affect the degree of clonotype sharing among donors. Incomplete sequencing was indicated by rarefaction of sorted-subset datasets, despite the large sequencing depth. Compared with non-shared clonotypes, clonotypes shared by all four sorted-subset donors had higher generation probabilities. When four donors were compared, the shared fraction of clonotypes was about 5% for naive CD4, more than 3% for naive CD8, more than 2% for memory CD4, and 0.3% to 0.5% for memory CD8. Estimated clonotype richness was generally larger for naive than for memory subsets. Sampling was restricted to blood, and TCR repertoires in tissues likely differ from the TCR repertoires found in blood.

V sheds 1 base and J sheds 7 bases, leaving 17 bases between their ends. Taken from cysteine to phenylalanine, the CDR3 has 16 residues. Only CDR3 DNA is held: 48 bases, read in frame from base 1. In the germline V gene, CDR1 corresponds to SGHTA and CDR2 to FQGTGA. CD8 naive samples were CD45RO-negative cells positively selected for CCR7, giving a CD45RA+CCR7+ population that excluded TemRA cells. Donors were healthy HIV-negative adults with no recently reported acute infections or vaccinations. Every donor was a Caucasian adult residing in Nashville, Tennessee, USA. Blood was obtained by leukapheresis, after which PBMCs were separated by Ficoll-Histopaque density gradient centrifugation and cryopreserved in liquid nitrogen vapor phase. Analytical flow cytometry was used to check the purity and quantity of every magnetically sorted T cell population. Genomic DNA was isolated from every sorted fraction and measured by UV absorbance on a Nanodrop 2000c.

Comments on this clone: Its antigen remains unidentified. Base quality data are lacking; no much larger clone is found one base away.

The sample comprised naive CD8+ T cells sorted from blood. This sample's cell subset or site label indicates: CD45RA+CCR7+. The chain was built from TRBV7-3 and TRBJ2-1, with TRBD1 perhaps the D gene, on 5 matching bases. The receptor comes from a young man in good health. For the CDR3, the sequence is CASSLIRQRHGNEQFF. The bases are TGTGCCAGCAGCTTAATACGACAGCGCCACGGAAATGAGCAGTTCTTC.